The source of this T cell receptor beta chain is a study of blood T cell repertoires in COVID-19. V dropped 6 bases and J dropped 4 bases, with 10 bases sitting between them. The V gene's germline CDR1 is MNHEY and CDR2 SVGAGI. There are 14 residues in the CDR3. Measured with immunoSEQ multiplex PCR; TCRdb has only the in-frame clones, and not every one. Seen here are 390,000 or so clones, around 86% observed once, and the top ten hold approximately 4.7%. The sequenced material came from PBMCs or T cells enriched from blood (not recorded which). The J gene is TRBJ2-6, the V gene TRBV6-5; tentatively, D is TRBD2 (5 bases). The receptor was isolated from a woman in her 50s who had recovered from COVID-19. Written as DNA, the CDR3 is TGTGCCAGCAGCCTAGCTATCGGGGCCAACGTCCTGACTTTC. Encoded protein: CASSLAIGANVLTF.